Sequencing of this T cell receptor beta chain was carried out in a study of cytomegalovirus exposure and HLA in healthy donors. Donors were ostensibly healthy at sampling, although undocumented immune exposures were probable. Use of 60 Vbeta and 13 Jbeta primers characterized the PCR. Produced via immunoSEQ multiplex PCR; TCRdb's table is partial and in-frame only. In the table there are 18,000 or so clones, about 70% of which are singletons. CDR1 is MNHNS and CDR2 is SASEGT in the germline V gene. This CDR3 has 13 amino acids. The V gene lost 6 bases and the J gene lost 4 bases, with 12 bases spanning the gap. Overall study results and limits: It was 150 to 200 TCR beta chains that were listed as cytomegalovirus-associated.

Comments on this clone: Its antigen is unknown.

The V and J genes are TRBV6-1 and TRBJ1-1; D might be TRBD1 (6 bases). Sequences were obtained from PBMCs. The origin of this receptor is a man between 18 and 35 years old in good health and CMV-seronegative. The CDR3 DNA sequence: TGTGCCAGCAGATTGGACAGAAGCACTGAAGCTTTCTTT. It codes for CASRLDRSTEAFF.